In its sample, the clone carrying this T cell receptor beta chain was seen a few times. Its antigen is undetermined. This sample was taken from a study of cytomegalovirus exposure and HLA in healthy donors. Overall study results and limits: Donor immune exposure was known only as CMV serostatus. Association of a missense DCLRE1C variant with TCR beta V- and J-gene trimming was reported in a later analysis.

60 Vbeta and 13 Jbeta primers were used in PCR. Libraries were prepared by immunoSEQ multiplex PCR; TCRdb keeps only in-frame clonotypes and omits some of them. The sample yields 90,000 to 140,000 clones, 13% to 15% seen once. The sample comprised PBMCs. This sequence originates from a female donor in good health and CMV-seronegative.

CDR3 in DNA: TGTGCCAGCAGCCTACTAGCGGGATTTGGCGGGGAGCTGTTTTTT. As protein: CASSLLAGFGGELFF. The chain joins TRBV7-9 to TRBJ2-2; 10 bases are a match to TRBD2. V trimming: 5 bases; J trimming: 7 bases; junction bases outside the gene matches: 7. There are 15 residues in the CDR3. Looked up from germline, CDR1 is SEHNR and CDR2 is FQNEAQ (reference sequence).